The T cell receptor beta chain under discussion was sequenced for a study of cytomegalovirus exposure and HLA in healthy donors. The PCR ran on 60 Vbeta and 13 Jbeta primers. The repertoire was sequenced with immunoSEQ multiplex PCR; TCRdb's copy has only in-frame clones and lacks some. The sample has roughly 100,000 clones, 60% to 80% seen once. The CDR3 runs 16 residues. Germline CDR1 is MDHEN and CDR2 is SYDVKM. The ends lost 2 bases at V and 1 base at J; junction bases unmatched: 7. Study results and limitations: Sequencing depth roughly uniform across donors was assumed in presence/absence analyses. What a later analysis showed was that several of the most significant clusters appeared linked to common viral pathogens.

This clone was seen a single time. Its cognate antigen is unknown. This receptor was identified in a woman in her 40s in good health and CMV-seropositive. The chain joins TRBV28 to TRBJ1-1, with 7 bases fitting TRBD1. The sample was PBMCs. This CDR3 reads CASSLEGQWGNTEAFF. For the CDR3, the DNA is TGTGCCAGCAGTTTAGAGGGACAGTGGGGGAACACTGAAGCTTTCTTT.